The rows below give T cell receptor beta chains drawn from one sample of a study of blood T cell repertoires in COVID-19. The method was immunoSEQ multiplex PCR; TCRdb's version includes in-frame clones alone and lacks a portion of them. The sample holds about 100,000 clones, around 85% seen once. Sequenced input: peripheral blood. The origin of the receptors is a man aged 45-65 years with active or convalescent COVID-19. CDR3s include the opening cysteine and the closing phenylalanine or tryptophan. Fields, in order: J gene, D gene, clone size, V gene, CDR3 DNA, CDR3 protein. A D gene is named only where the DNA matches it firmly. Rows give clone size only sometimes, using once, few, many, or a class for an expanded clone.

>TRBJ2-3|.|.|TRBV18
TGTGCCAGCTCACCGAGGGGGACACAAACAGATACGCAGTATTTT
CASSPRGTQTDTQYF
>TRBJ2-3|TRBD1|.|TRBV6-6
TGTGCCAGCAGTTACTCTCCGGGACAGGGCACAGATACGCAGTATTTT
CASSYSPGQGTDTQYF
>TRBJ1-1|.|.|TRBV20-1
TGCAGTGCTAGTAGGGCAGGGTTCATGAACACTGAAGCTTTCTTT
CSASRAGFMNTEAFF
>TRBJ1-4|.|.|TRBV29-1
TGCAGCGTTGGCGCAGGCGATAATGAAAAACTGTTTTTT
CSVGAGDNEKLFF
>TRBJ1-5|.|.|TRBV29-1
TGCAGCGCCGGAGGCCAGAATCAGCCCCAGCATTTT
CSAGGQNQPQHF
>TRBJ1-4|TRBD1|once|TRBV10-3
TGTGCCATCAGTCAGGGACAGGGTAATGAAAAACTGTTTTTT
CAISQGQGNEKLFF
>TRBJ2-2|TRBD2|.|TRBV5-4
TGTGCCAGCAGCTTGGAAAGGACTAGCGGAGAGACCGGGGAGCTGTTTTTT
CASSLERTSGETGELFF
>TRBJ2-5|TRBD1|.|TRBV4-1
TGCGCCAGCAGCCCCGGACAGGGGGGAAAGACCCAGTACTTC
CASSPGQGGKTQYF
>TRBJ2-7|TRBD1|.|TRBV11-2
TGTGCCAGCAGCTTTATGACAGGGTTAAATTCTCGCGAGCAGTACTTC
CASSFMTGLNSREQYF
>TRBJ2-3|.|.|TRBV10-3
TGTGCCGCCTCTGGCGGAACCACAGATACGCAGTATTTT
CAASGGTTDTQYF
>TRBJ2-1|.|few|TRBV11-2
TGTGCCAGCAGCCCAGGGCTAGCCTACAATGAGCAGTTCTTC
CASSPGLAYNEQFF
>TRBJ1-2|.|.|TRBV10-3
TGTGCCATCAGTGGAGTTGAGTTCGGGGACTATGGCTACACCTTC
CAISGVEFGDYGYTF
>TRBJ2-5|TRBD1|.|TRBV29-1
TGCAGCGTTTCAACAGGGGAAGAGACCCAGTACTTC
CSVSTGEETQYF
>TRBJ2-1|.|.|TRBV6-5
TGTGCCAGCAGACCCGGGGTAGCGGATTACAATGAGCAGTTCTTC
CASRPGVADYNEQFF
>TRBJ2-5|.|.|TRBV11-2
TGTGCCAGCAGCTTCAGAAAGGCAGCGAAGTTCCAAGAGACCCAGTACTTC
CASSFRKAAKFQETQYF
>TRBJ1-2|TRBD1|.|TRBV5-1
TGCGCCAGCAGCTTGGACTTGACAGGGATGGATGGCTACACCTTC
CASSLDLTGMDGYTF
>TRBJ2-5|.|.|TRBV19
TGTGCCAGTGGAAGGGGCTCGGAGACCCAGTACTTC
CASGRGSETQYF
>TRBJ2-7|.|.|TRBV5-1
TGCGCCAGCAGCTCCTACGGGGGCGAGCAGTACTTC
CASSSYGGEQYF
>TRBJ1-3|.|few|TRBV30
TGTGCCTCAAGCGCGTCCGCTTCAGGAAACACCATATATTTT
CASSASASGNTIYF
>TRBJ1-5|.|.|TRBV12-3/TRBV12-4
TGTGCCAGCAGCACAGGGTATCAGCCCCAGCATTTT
CASSTGYQPQHF
>TRBJ1-2|TRBD1|.|TRBV24-1
TGTGCCACCAGTGAACCGACAGGGGCTGGCTACACCTTC
CATSEPTGAGYTF
>TRBJ2-7|TRBD2|.|TRBV3-1/TRBV3-2
TGTGCCAGCAGTCTTACTAGCGGGAGGGCCTACGAGCAGTACTTC
CASSLTSGRAYEQYF
>TRBJ2-3|TRBD2|.|TRBV7-8
TGTGCCAGCAGCGAGGGACTAGCGAACACAGATACGCAGTATTTT
CASSEGLANTDTQYF
>TRBJ2-2|TRBD1|once|TRBV5-1
TGCGCCAGCAGGAAACAGGGGGCGAACACCGGGGAGCTGTTTTTT
CASRKQGANTGELFF
>TRBJ1-6|TRBD1|.|TRBV7-9
TGTGCCAGCAGCCCGGACAGGGTAGATTCACCCCTCCACTTT
CASSPDRVDSPLHF
>TRBJ1-6|TRBD1|.|TRBV27
TGTGCCAGCAGTTTGGGGACAGCTTATAATTCACCCCTCCACTTT
CASSLGTAYNSPLHF
>TRBJ2-5|.|.|TRBV5-1
TGCGCCAGCAGCTTGGGGCCCACCCAAGAGACCCAGTACTTC
CASSLGPTQETQYF
>TRBJ2-4|.|.|TRBV24-1
TGTGCCACCGCCGAGAGCGGTTTAGCCAAAAACATTCAGTACTTC
CATAESGLAKNIQYF
>TRBJ2-1|TRBD2|.|TRBV11-3
TGTGCCAGCACCCCGGGACTAGCGACCCATGAGCAGTTCTTC
CASTPGLATHEQFF
>TRBJ1-2|TRBD1|once|TRBV19
TGTGCCAGTAGTACGCTAACAGGGGGCATCGGCTACACCTTC
CASSTLTGGIGYTF
>TRBJ1-5|.|.|TRBV9
TGTGCCAGCAGCGTAGGCTCGGGGGGGAGGAATCAGCCCCAGCATTTT
CASSVGSGGRNQPQHF
>TRBJ2-7|.|.|TRBV4-1
TGCGCCAGCAGCCAGGCAATAGCGGAAACCTACGAGCAGTACTTC
CASSQAIAETYEQYF
>TRBJ2-7|TRBD2|.|TRBV6-5
TGTGCCAGCAATAGCGGGAGGCACTACGAGCAGTACTTC
CASNSGRHYEQYF
>TRBJ2-1|TRBD2|.|TRBV2
TGTGCCAGCAGCTTCAGCGGGATCTCCTACAATGAGCAGTTCTTC
CASSFSGISYNEQFF
>TRBJ2-3|.|few|TRBV2
TGTGCCAGCAGCCGCACAGGTCCAGATACGCAGTATTTT
CASSRTGPDTQYF
>TRBJ2-3|.|.|TRBV19
TGTGCCAGTAGCAACACAGATACGCAGTATTTT
CASSNTDTQYF
>TRBJ1-1|.|.|TRBV6-5
TGTGCCAGCAGTTACTCGCCAGAGGGGGCTGAAGCTTTCTTT
CASSYSPEGAEAFF
>TRBJ2-1|TRBD2|.|TRBV6-6
TGTGCCAGCAGGGAGCGGGACCCCGTTGAGCAGTTCTTC
CASRERDPVEQFF
>TRBJ2-2|.|.|TRBV24-1
TGTGCCACCTCTAGCGCCGATAGATCCGGGGAGCTGTTTTTT
CATSSADRSGELFF
>TRBJ2-7|.|few|TRBV12-3/TRBV12-4
TGTGCCAGCAGTTTTCCCGGGAGAGGGCAGTACTTC
CASSFPGRGQYF
>TRBJ2-7|.|.|TRBV6-1
TGTGCCAGCAGTGAAGCGGCCCCCTACGAGCAGTACTTC
CASSEAAPYEQYF
>TRBJ1-2|.|.|TRBV5-4
TGTGCCAGCAGCTTGGGAGAACCTTATGGCTACACCTTC
CASSLGEPYGYTF